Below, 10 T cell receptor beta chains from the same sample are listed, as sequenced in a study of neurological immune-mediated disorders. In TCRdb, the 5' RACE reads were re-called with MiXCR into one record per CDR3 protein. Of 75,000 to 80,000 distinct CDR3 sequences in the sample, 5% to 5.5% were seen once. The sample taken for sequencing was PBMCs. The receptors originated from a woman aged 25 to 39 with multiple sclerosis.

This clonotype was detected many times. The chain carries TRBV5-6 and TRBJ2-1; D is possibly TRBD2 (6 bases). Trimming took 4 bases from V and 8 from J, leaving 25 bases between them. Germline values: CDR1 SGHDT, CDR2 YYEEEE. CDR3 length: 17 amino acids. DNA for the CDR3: TGTGCCAGCAGCCGCCGGGCGGGACCCCTTGATGTCGATGAGCAGTTCTTC. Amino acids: CASSRRAGPLDVDEQFF.

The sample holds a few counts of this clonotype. The DNA for the CDR3 is TGTGCCACCAGTGATTTGCATGGGAATGAGCAGTTCTTC. Encoded protein: CATSDLHGNEQFF. The rearrangement uses TRBV24-1 and TRBJ2-1; D is uncertain. This CDR3 is 13 amino acids long. Germline-derived CDR1 and CDR2 are KGHDR and SFDVKD. Deletions cut 0 bases from V and 7 bases from J, with 6 bases between.

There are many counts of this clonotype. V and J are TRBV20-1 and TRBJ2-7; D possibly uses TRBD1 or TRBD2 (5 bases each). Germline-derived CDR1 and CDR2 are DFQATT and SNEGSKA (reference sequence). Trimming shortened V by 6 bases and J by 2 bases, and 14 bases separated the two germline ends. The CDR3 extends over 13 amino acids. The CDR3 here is CSAPGTKTYEQYF. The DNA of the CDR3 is TGCAGTGCCCCCGGGACGAAAACCTACGAGCAGTACTTC.

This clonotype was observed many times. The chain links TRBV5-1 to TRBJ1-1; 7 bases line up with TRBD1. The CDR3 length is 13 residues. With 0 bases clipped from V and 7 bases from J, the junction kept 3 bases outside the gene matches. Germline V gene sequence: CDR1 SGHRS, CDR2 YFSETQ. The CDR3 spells CASSLAGGNEAFF. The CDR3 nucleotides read TGCGCCAGCAGCTTGGCAGGGGGGAATGAAGCTTTCTTT.

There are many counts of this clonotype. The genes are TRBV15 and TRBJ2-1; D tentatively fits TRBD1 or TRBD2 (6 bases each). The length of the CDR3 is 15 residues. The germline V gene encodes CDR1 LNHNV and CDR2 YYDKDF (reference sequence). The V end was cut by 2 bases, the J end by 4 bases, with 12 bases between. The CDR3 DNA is TGTGCCACCAGCAGAACCCGAGGGGGGTACAATGAGCAGTTCTTC. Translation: CATSRTRGGYNEQFF.

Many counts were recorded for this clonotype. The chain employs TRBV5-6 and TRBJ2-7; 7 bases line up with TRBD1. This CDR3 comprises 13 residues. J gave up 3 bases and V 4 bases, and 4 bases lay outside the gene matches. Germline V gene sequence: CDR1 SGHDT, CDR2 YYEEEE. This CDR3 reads CASSLGTVYEQYF. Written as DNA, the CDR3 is TGTGCCAGCAGCCTTGGGACAGTCTACGAGCAGTACTTC.

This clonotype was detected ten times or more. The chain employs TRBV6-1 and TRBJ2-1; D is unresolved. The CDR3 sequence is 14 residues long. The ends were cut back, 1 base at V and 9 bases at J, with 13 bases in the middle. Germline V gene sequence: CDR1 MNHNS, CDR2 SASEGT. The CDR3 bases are TGTGCCAGCAGTGAAGTGCTCGTGCGCGCTGAGCAGTTCTTC. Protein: CASSEVLVRAEQFF.

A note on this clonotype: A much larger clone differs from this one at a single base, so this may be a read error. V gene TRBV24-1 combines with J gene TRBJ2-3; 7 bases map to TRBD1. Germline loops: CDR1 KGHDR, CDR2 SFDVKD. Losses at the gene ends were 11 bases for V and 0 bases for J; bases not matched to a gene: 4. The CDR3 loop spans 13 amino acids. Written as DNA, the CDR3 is TGTGCCAACGGACAGGACAGCACAGATACGCAGTATTTT. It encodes CANGQDSTDTQYF.

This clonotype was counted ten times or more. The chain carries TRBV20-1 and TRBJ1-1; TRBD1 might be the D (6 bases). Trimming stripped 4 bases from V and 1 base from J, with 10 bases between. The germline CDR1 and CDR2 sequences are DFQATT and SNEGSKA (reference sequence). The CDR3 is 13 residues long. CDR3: CSATGHWNTEAFF. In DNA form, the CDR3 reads TGCAGTGCTACGGGACATTGGAACACTGAAGCTTTCTTT.

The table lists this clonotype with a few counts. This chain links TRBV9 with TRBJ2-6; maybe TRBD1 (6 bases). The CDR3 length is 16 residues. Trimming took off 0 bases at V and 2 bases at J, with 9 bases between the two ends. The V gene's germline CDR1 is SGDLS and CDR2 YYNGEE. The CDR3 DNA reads TGTGCCAGCAGCGTAGCTGCAGGGGCTGGGGCCAACGTCCTGACTTTC. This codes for CASSVAAGAGANVLTF. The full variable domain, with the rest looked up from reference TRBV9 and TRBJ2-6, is DSGVTQTPKHLITATGQRVTLRCSPRSGDLSVYWYQQSLDQGLQFLIQYYNGEERAKGNILERFSAQQFPDLHSELNLSSLELGDSALYFCASSVAAGAGANVLTFGAGSRLTVL.